The next 28 T cell receptor beta chains were all read from a single sample in a study of cytomegalovirus exposure and HLA in healthy donors. Primers included in the PCR were 60 Vbeta and 13 Jbeta primers. Profiled with immunoSEQ multiplex PCR; TCRdb holds only in-frame clones, not every one. This table holds under 200,000 clones, 70% to 90% found once. Sequencing was done on a sample of PBMCs. These receptors all come from a woman between 18 and 29 years old in good health and CMV-seropositive.

The chain links TRBV6-1 to TRBJ2-1; 8 positions agree with TRBD1. The CDR3 loop spans 14 amino acids. In germline, CDR1 is MNHNS, CDR2 SASEGT. Germline trimming cut 5 bases from V and 1 base from J; bases unmatched to any gene: 1. The CDR3 reads CASSTGGSYNEQFF. Here the CDR3 DNA reads TGTGCCAGCAGTACAGGGGGTTCCTACAATGAGCAGTTCTTC.

The chain combines TRBV25-1 with TRBJ2-5; possible D gene TRBD2, 5 bases. Germline values: CDR1 MGHDK, CDR2 SYGVNS. The CDR3 spans 16 residues. The V gene lost 1 base and the J gene lost 2 bases, with 14 bases spanning the gap. CDR3 amino acids: CASSEWASPRQETQYF. The CDR3 DNA sequence: TGTGCCAGCAGTGAATGGGCTAGCCCACGGCAAGAGACCCAGTACTTC.

J is TRBJ1-5 and V is TRBV6-5, with D unclear. The CDR3 spans 15 residues. The V gene lost 6 bases and the J gene lost 4 bases, with 16 bases spanning the gap. Germline loops: CDR1 MNHEY, CDR2 SVGAGI. The CDR3 DNA sequence: TGTGCCAGCAGGGACGTCGGTGGAGGAAATCAGCCCCAGCATTTT. Translated: CASRDVGGGNQPQHF.

The rearrangement joins TRBV6-1 to TRBJ2-5, with 10 nucleotides matching TRBD1. The last part of the DNA fits TRBJ2-7 better; the J call may be wrong. The length of the CDR3 is 13 residues. CDR1 is MNHNS, CDR2 SASEGT, per germline. The CDR3 nucleotides read TGTGCCAGCTGGGACAGGGGACCCTACGAGCAGTACTTC. Amino acids: CASWDRGPYEQYF.

CDR3 residues: CASSIWPDGTGGYEQYV. CDR3 sequence (DNA): TGTGCCAGTAGTATTTGGCCTGACGGGACAGGAGGCTACGAGCAGTACGTC. The chain combines TRBV19 with TRBJ2-7; TRBD1 agrees at 8 bases. Trimming cost V 3 bases and J 3 bases; bases outside gene matches: 13. This CDR3 region has 17 residues. CDR1 is LNHDA and CDR2 is SQIVND in the germline V gene (reference sequence).

This clone was picked up one time. V is TRBV9 and J is TRBJ1-2, with 9 bases aligning to TRBD1. The CDR3 length is 15 residues. The V gene end was trimmed by 1 base and the J gene end by 8 bases; junction bases not matched to a gene: 9. Germline assignment: CDR1 SGDLS and CDR2 YYNGEE. The CDR3 DNA is TGTGCCAGCAGCGTAATGGGACAGGGCTCAGGAGGCTACACCTTC. Its translation is CASSVMGQGSGGYTF. Supplemented by reference TRBV9 and TRBJ1-2, the full variable domain reads DSGVTQTPKHLITATGQRVTLRCSPRSGDLSVYWYQQSLDQGLQFLIQYYNGEERAKGNILERFSAQQFPDLHSELNLSSLELGDSALYFCASSVMGQGSGGYTFGSGTRLTVV.

The rearrangement joins TRBV27 to TRBJ1-5; D gene ambiguous. Germline V gene lookup returns CDR1 MNHEY and CDR2 SMNVEV (reference sequence). V lost 10 bases and J lost 0, with 10 bases in between. This CDR3 has 13 residues. The DNA of the CDR3 is TGTGCCACCCGGAGATATAGCAATCAGCCCCAGCATTTT. This translates into CATRRYSNQPQHF.

The rearrangement uses TRBV2 and TRBJ1-2, with D uncertain. The CDR3 spans 13 residues. V lost 6 bases and J lost 6, with 14 bases in between. Germline assignment: CDR1 SNHLY and CDR2 FYNNEI. DNA for the CDR3: TGTGCCAGCAGCCCTGAAGGCAGGCATGGCTACACCTTC. As protein: CASSPEGRHGYTF.

This chain links TRBV28 with TRBJ2-7, with a tentative D call TRBD2 (5 bases). The CDR3 is 15 amino acids. V dropped 6 bases and J dropped 1 base, with 16 bases sitting between them. Per the germline V gene, CDR1 is MDHEN and CDR2 is SYDVKM. The CDR3 sequence: CASSTTPDSSYEQYF. The CDR3, as DNA: TGTGCCAGCAGCACGACGCCGGACTCTTCCTACGAGCAGTACTTC.

This chain connects TRBV18 to TRBJ1-2; 8 bases agree with TRBD1. V lost 3 bases, J lost 4 bases, and 7 bases stayed unmatched. In germline, CDR1 is KGHSH, CDR2 LQKENI. The CDR3 length is 15 residues. The CDR3 loop reads CASSPDREGTYGYTF. DNA of the CDR3: TGTGCCAGCTCACCGGACAGGGAGGGTACCTATGGCTACACCTTC.

The J gene is TRBJ1-1, the V gene TRBV7-2; D call uncertain. CDR3 size: 16 residues. V lost 3 bases to trimming and J lost 3 bases, with 17 bases between them. Germline CDR1 and CDR2: SGHTA and FQGNSA. CDR3 in DNA: TGTGCCAGCAGCTTCCGGATTGTGGGCAGGCACACTGAAGCTTTCTTT. Amino acids: CASSFRIVGRHTEAFF.

The chain is built from TRBV5-1 and TRBJ1-1; 10 nucleotides match TRBD1. This CDR3 spans 17 amino acids. Trimming removed 4 bases from V and 4 bases from J; junction bases left unmatched: 13. CDR1 and CDR2 from the germline V gene are SGHRS and YFSETQ. The CDR3 region is CASSPGQGTSTITEAFF. The CDR3 DNA sequence: TGCGCCAGCAGCCCGGGACAGGGGACCTCCACGATCACTGAAGCTTTCTTT.

V and J are TRBV7-8 and TRBJ2-2; possibly TRBD1 for D (6 bases). The length of the CDR3 is 15 residues. The germline V gene has CDR1 SGHVS and CDR2 FQNEAQ. V gave up 4 bases and J gave up 0 bases, with 9 bases separating them. The CDR3 DNA follows: TGTGCCAGCAGCTGGACAGTTCCGAACACCGGGGAGCTGTTTTTT. Its translation: CASSWTVPNTGELFF.

The chain employs TRBV5-6 and TRBJ1-2, with TRBD1 matching 9 bases. V dropped 4 bases and J dropped 4; count of bases not matched to a gene: 5. The CDR3 has 14 residues. From germline, CDR1 is SGHDT and CDR2 YYEEEE. The DNA of the CDR3 is TGTGCCAGCAGCCCCACAGGGGGCGGCTATGGCTACACCTTC. Translated, it gives CASSPTGGGYGYTF.

This clone has only a few counts. The chain couples TRBV2 to TRBJ1-2; perhaps TRBD1 as D (5 bases). This CDR3 has 13 residues. V was trimmed by 7 bases and J by 4 bases, leaving 13 bases between them. Germline V gene lookup returns CDR1 SNHLY and CDR2 FYNNEI. CDR3 amino acids: CASKWGGVYGYTF. In DNA, the CDR3 is TGTGCCAGCAAGTGGGGGGGAGTCTATGGCTACACCTTC.

This chain links TRBV28 with TRBJ2-3; no clear D gene. Germline V gene data show CDR1 as MDHEN and CDR2 as SYDVKM. CDR3 size: 13 residues. The V end was cut by 4 bases, the J end by 0 bases, with 5 bases between. CDR3 coding DNA: TGTGCCAGCAGTTCCCCTAGCACAGATACGCAGTATTTT. Its protein product is CASSSPSTDTQYF.

V is TRBV4-3 and J is TRBJ1-2; D is ambiguous. Trimming shortened V by 0 bases and J by 4 bases, and 12 bases separated the two germline ends. Germline V gives CDR1 LGHNA, CDR2 YSLEER. The length of the CDR3 is 15 residues. The CDR3 protein is CASSQDNSGAYGYTF. The CDR3 nucleotides read TGCGCCAGCAGCCAAGATAATTCCGGAGCCTATGGCTACACCTTC.

This clone was seen a handful of times. The J gene is TRBJ2-5, the V gene TRBV13; 10 nucleotides align to TRBD1. V shed 6 bases, J shed 6 bases, and the junction held 7 bases outside the gene matches. This CDR3 has 14 residues. Germline loops: CDR1 PRHDT, CDR2 FYEKMQ (reference sequence). In nucleotides, the CDR3 is TGTGCCAGCAGAGGGGGACAGGGGATGAAGACCCAGTACTTC. This sequence encodes CASRGGQGMKTQYF.

The chain employs TRBV27 and TRBJ2-6, with TRBD1 as a possible D gene (5 bases). There are 16 residues in the CDR3. The germline CDR1 and CDR2 sequences are MNHEY and SMNVEV (reference sequence). Trimming stripped 4 bases from V and 0 bases from J, with 10 bases between. CDR3 in DNA: TGTGCCAGCAGTTCCAAACAGGCCTCTGGGGCCAACGTCCTGACTTTC. It codes for CASSSKQASGANVLTF.

The genes are TRBV5-1 and TRBJ2-5, with TRBD2 as a possible D gene (5 bases). Germline lookup yields CDR1 SGHRS and CDR2 YFSETQ. V lost 4 bases and J 5 bases, leaving 12 bases between the germline ends. The length of the CDR3 is 13 residues. CDR3 amino acids: CASSTDSRETQYF. As DNA, the CDR3 is TGCGCCAGCAGCACGGACTCGAGGGAGACCCAGTACTTC.

V usage is TRBV4-1 and J usage is TRBJ2-7; D is unclear. The CDR3 contains 10 residues. V shed 8 bases and J shed 9 bases, with 11 bases lying between them. Per the germline V gene, CDR1 is MGHRA and CDR2 is YSYEKL. CDR3 coding DNA: TGCGCCAGCGTCACCTGGGCGCAGTACTTC. The encoded protein is CASVTWAQYF.

CDR3: CASSLQNPNTEAFF. In nucleotides, the CDR3 is TGTGCCAGCAGCCTCCAGAATCCGAACACTGAAGCTTTCTTT. The gene calls are TRBV5-4 and TRBJ1-1; no reliable D call. Deletions cut 4 bases from V and 1 base from J, with 11 bases between. The CDR3 is 14 amino acids. The V gene's germline CDR1 is SGHNT and CDR2 YYREEE (reference sequence).

The rearrangement links TRBV29-1 to TRBJ1-2, with TRBD1 matching over 8 bases. The CDR3 loop spans 14 amino acids. The V and J ends lost 1 base and 7 bases, in that order; junction bases with no gene match: 8. CDR1 and CDR2 (germline): SQVTM, ANQGSEA. The DNA for the CDR3 is TGCAGCGTTGAAGGAGGACAGGGAGTCGGTGGCTACACCTTC. Protein sequence: CSVEGGQGVGGYTF. Full variable domain (remainder filled in from reference TRBV29-1 and TRBJ1-2): SAVISQKPSRDICQRGTSLTIQCQVDSQVTMMFWYRQQPGQSLTLIATANQGSEATYESGFVIDKFPISRPNLTFSTLTVSNMSPEDSSIYLCSVEGGQGVGGYTFGSGTRLTVV.

The gene calls are TRBV6-4 and TRBJ2-7, with D possibly TRBD2 on 5 matching bases. The length of the CDR3 is 14 residues. The germline CDR1 and CDR2 sequences are MRHNA and SNTAGT. V lost 6 bases and J 5 bases, leaving 17 bases between the germline ends. This CDR3 is CASRNIRAADEQYV. The DNA of the CDR3 is TGTGCCAGCAGGAACATCCGGGCAGCGGACGAGCAGTACGTC.

This clone was recorded a few times. This chain links TRBV6-4 with TRBJ1-1; D ambiguous. Trimming took off 0 bases at V and 2 bases at J, with 4 bases between the two ends. CDR1 and CDR2 (germline): MRHNA, SNTAGT. The CDR3 sequence is 13 residues long. Here the CDR3 reads CASSDSQNTEAFF. The CDR3 DNA follows: TGTGCCAGCAGTGACTCACAAAACACTGAAGCTTTCTTT.

V gene TRBV4-2 combines with J gene TRBJ1-5; 8 bases line up with TRBD1. The CDR3 loop spans 14 amino acids. Germline V CDR1 and CDR2: LGHNA, YNFKEQ. V dropped 1 base and J dropped 9; count of bases not matched to a gene: 5. CDR3 amino acids: CASSQGQGLRPQHF. CDR3 DNA: TGTGCCAGCAGCCAAGGACAGGGGTTACGGCCCCAGCATTTT.

The chain is built from TRBV4-2 and TRBJ1-3; D unresolved. The CDR3 contains 14 residues. Germline CDR1 reads LGHNA; CDR2 reads YNFKEQ. With 5 bases removed from V and 0 bases from J, the gap between germline ends came to 8 bases. In nucleotides, the CDR3 is TGTGCCAGCAGCAGACAAGCCTCTGGAAACACCATATATTTT. Translation gives CASSRQASGNTIYF.

This chain connects TRBV19 to TRBJ2-7, with D unresolved. Germline lookup yields CDR1 LNHDA and CDR2 SQIVND (reference sequence). The ends were cut back, 9 bases at V and 6 bases at J, with 6 bases in the middle. The CDR3 contains 9 residues. The CDR3 sequence is CARIVEQYF. The CDR3 DNA reads as TGTGCCAGGATAGTCGAGCAGTACTTC.